This record concerns one T cell receptor beta chain sequence. Antigen specificity is unknown. Between the trimmed V and J ends, which lost 5 bases and 4 bases, there was a span of 9 bases. This CDR3 is built from 12 residues. The germline gives CDR1 SGHRS, CDR2 YFSETQ. Produced via immunoSEQ multiplex PCR; TCRdb's table is partial and in-frame only. The sample shows about 69,000 clones, around 93% of them seen only once. With baseline, cycle 4 day 1, and cycle 7 day 1 as timepoints, blood was sampled. These data are taken from a study of OX40 agonist ivuxolimab in advanced cancers. About the research overall: Three individuals attained partial responses, comprising one hepatocellular carcinoma case and two cutaneous melanoma cases.

Study-level results: CD8+ T cells showed, on average, more clonal expansion than CD4+ cells. At 0.1 to 3.0 mg/kg, CD4+ and CD8+ blood T cells expanded clonally by week 6.

This chain uses TRBV5-1 with TRBJ2-5, with a possible D match to TRBD2 (6 bases). Sequencing was performed on CD4+ or CD8+ T cells sorted from blood, taken in a trial of the OX40 agonist ivuxolimab. The clonotype originates from an adult with an advanced solid tumor such as melanoma, head and neck, liver or kidney cancer. For the CDR3, the DNA is TGCGCCAGCAGGGAGGGAGGAGAGACCCAGTACTTC. It encodes CASREGGETQYF.